Presented here are 5 T cell receptor beta chains from one specimen sequenced in a study of OX40 agonist ivuxolimab in advanced cancers. The library came from the immunoSEQ multiplex PCR assay. The immuneACCESS repertoire file appears here via TCRdb, limited to in-frame rearrangements. These files lack a portion of the clones; in checked studies, under half of the deficit traces to unresolved V genes, and the cause of the others is not known. This sample comprises some 45,000 clones, about 89% of them detected only once. The ten biggest clones cover about 16% of the sample. The input for sequencing was CD4+ or CD8+ T cells sorted from blood, taken in a trial of the OX40 agonist ivuxolimab. These receptors were collected from an adult with an advanced solid tumor such as melanoma, head and neck, liver or kidney cancer.

This rearrangement joins TRBV19 to TRBJ1-3; perhaps TRBD1 as D (6 bases). The germline gives CDR1 LNHDA, CDR2 SQIVND (reference sequence). V lost 10 bases, J lost 4 bases, and 20 bases lay in between. The CDR3 loop spans 15 amino acids. In DNA form, the CDR3 reads TGTGCCACCAGACAGGAACCCCGGATCGGAAACACCATATATTTT. Translating it yields CATRQEPRIGNTIYF.

The chain links TRBV6-6 to TRBJ1-2; 12 bases match TRBD1. CDR1 and CDR2 (germline): MNHNY, SVGAGI (reference sequence). The CDR3 runs 15 residues. The J segment lost 8 bases and the V segment lost 2 bases, leaving 6 bases of the junction unmatched. The CDR3 DNA sequence: TGTGCCAGCAGTTACGGGACAGGGGGCGCTTGGGGCTACACCTTC. Its translation: CASSYGTGGAWGYTF.

The rearrangement joins TRBV11-1 to TRBJ2-7; D is tentatively TRBD1 or TRBD2 (5 bases each). Germline V CDR1 and CDR2: SGHAT, FQDESV (reference sequence). This CDR3 is 14 amino acids long. V lost 4 bases, J lost 0 bases, and 10 bases lay in between. CDR3 DNA sequence: TGTGCCAGCAGCTCCGGGACGATCTCCTACGAGCAGTACTTC. This codes for CASSSGTISYEQYF.

The rearrangement uses TRBV7-9 and TRBJ2-7; D unresolved. Per germline, CDR1 SEHNR and CDR2 FQNEAQ (reference sequence). The CDR3 covers 15 residues. The V and J ends lost 2 bases and 3 bases respectively, with 14 bases between them. CDR3 nucleotide sequence: TGTGCCAGCAGCTTATCCCCCGGCCAGTTCTACGAGCAGTACTTC. Its translation is CASSLSPGQFYEQYF.

This sequence joins TRBV9 and TRBJ2-1, with 7 bases aligning to TRBD2. The CDR3 has 15 amino acids. Per germline, CDR1 SGDLS and CDR2 YYNGEE. V gave up 4 bases and J gave up 0 bases; unmatched junction bases: 4. As DNA, the CDR3 is TGTGCCAGCAGCCCCTCGGGGGGCTCCTACAATGAGCAGTTCTTC. Encoded protein: CASSPSGGSYNEQFF.